This TCR beta chain was sequenced in a study of blood T cell repertoires in COVID-19 (dated by TCRdb to 2018 to 2021). About the investigation overall: Samples covering the acute and convalescent phases of COVID-19 were provided by collaborators in the United States, Italy and Spain. The material from the prospective study consisted of cDNA or gDNA derived from T cells, B-cell-depleted T cells, or PBMCs. Subjects who had been exposed to COVID-19, were actively infected with it, or had recovered from it provided the deeply sampled blood TCRbeta repertoires that made up the dataset. The repertoires were released in a freely available public database intended as a resource for research on the immune response to SARS-CoV-2. The samples were drawn from two sources: the first 160 participants of the ongoing ImmuneRACE study, and 950 to 1,500 subjects contributed by 6 global collaborators. Nearly every sample came with metadata listing a de-identified subject ID, COVID-19 status, age in years and sex. Where available, HLA class I and class II types were obtained from metadata supplied by the sample provider rather than from assay-based typing.

In its sample, this clone was seen once. What antigen it recognizes has not been identified. Per-nucleotide qualities are absent, and no much larger clonotype sits a single base away. TCRbeta CDR3 regions were amplified from genomic DNA using the immunoSEQ Assay, a bias-controlled multiplex PCR. The study's processing was this. The number of nucleated cells in each sample was estimated from the amplification of reference gene primers within the assay. Sequence reads were collapsed and filtered to measure the absolute abundance of every unique TCRbeta CDR3 rearrangement. For each sample, productive Simpson clonality was calculated as the square root of Simpson's diversity index across productive rearrangements. TCRdb obtained this table from immuneACCESS and retained in-frame rearrangements with V and J assigned. These tables miss some clones; where compared with another copy, unresolved V genes account for less than half of the shortfall, and the remainder is unexplained. V, J and clone size derive from that table, while D and trimming were established from the DNA sequence. The sample table records under 95,000 clones; roughly nine tenths of these occur just once. Together, the top ten hold approximately 15% of the sample.

Each collaborating institution followed its own protocols to collect whole blood in K2EDTA tubes. Collaborator samples were shipped for TCRbeta analysis as frozen whole blood, isolated PBMCs, or DNA extracted from either sample type. The CDR3, from cysteine to phenylalanine, totals 12 residues. Only CDR3 DNA is held: 36 bases, read in frame from base 1. Trimmed from V: 6 bases; trimmed from J: 8 bases; junction bases lacking a gene match: 6. CDR1 and CDR2 are drawn from the germline V gene: SNHLY, FYNNEI. What the research found in general, with its limitations: The amount of clinical and demographic metadata varied by source and participant and was provided uncurated.

The V and J segments used are TRBV2 and TRBJ1-2; 7 bases in the junction line up with TRBD1. Sequencing was carried out using peripheral blood. The clonotype originates from a man of 80 years or more in a cohort sampled during active COVID-19. The nucleotide sequence is given as TGTGCCAGCAGGGACGACAGGGACGGCTACACCTTC. Its protein is CASRDDRDGYTF.